The 25 T cell receptor beta chains below come from one sample, sequenced in a study of CD8+CD57+ T cells in acquired aplastic anemia. Using genomic DNA as the template, TCR beta VDJ and CDR3 profiling was carried out. TCRdb passed the reads through MiXCR, listing each CDR3 protein once. The sample lists roughly 81,000 distinct CDR3 sequences; about 45% were seen once. The source material was sorted CD4+, CD8+, or CD8+CD57+ T cells (not recorded which) from PBMCs. The receptors here all came from a human donor in good health, serving as a control.

The sample holds many counts of this clonotype. The chain employs TRBV6-1 and TRBJ1-5, with D unclear. Germline CDR1 is MNHNS and CDR2 is SASEGT. V shed 5 bases and J shed 3 bases, with 8 bases lying between them. This CDR3 has 13 amino acids. CDR3 sequence (DNA): TGTGCCAGCAGTACTGGTACCAATCAGCCCCAGCATTTT. Translating gives CASSTGTNQPQHF.

The chain links TRBV19 to TRBJ1-4; 8 nucleotides line up with TRBD1. The CDR3 is 14 amino acids. V lost 6 bases, J lost 5 bases, and 5 bases stayed unmatched. CDR1 and CDR2 (germline): LNHDA, SQIVND (reference sequence). CDR3 sequence reads: CASSSRGRNEKLFF. The CDR3, as DNA: TGTGCCAGTAGCTCCAGGGGGCGGAATGAAAAACTGTTTTTT.

This clonotype has at least ten counts. The chain links TRBV7-9 to TRBJ1-2; no reliable D call. The CDR3 runs 14 residues. V was pared by 1 base and J by 1 base, with 7 bases between. Germline CDR1 and CDR2: SEHNR and FQNEAQ (reference sequence). CDR3 sequence: CASSLGVGNYGYTF. CDR3 nucleotides: TGTGCCAGCAGCTTAGGGGTGGGTAACTATGGCTACACCTTC.

Points on this clonotype: A much larger clone differs by one base, so this may be a read error. The rearrangement uses TRBV29-1 and TRBJ2-1; D is possibly TRBD2 (6 bases). CDR3 size: 14 residues. Germline V gene sequence: CDR1 SQVTM, CDR2 ANQGSEA. The CDR3 protein is CSGTGEESYNERFF. CDR3 sequence (DNA): TGCAGCGGCACCGGGGAGGAGTCCTACAATGAGCGGTTCTTC.

This clonotype was seen just once. Since a much larger clone is just one base distant, this may be a read error. V gene TRBV7-9 combines with J gene TRBJ2-7; D gene ambiguous. V lost 8 bases and J 7 bases, leaving 12 bases between the germline ends. Germline V gene data show CDR1 as SEHNR and CDR2 as FQNEAQ (reference sequence). The CDR3 covers 11 residues. The CDR3 is CASGPIDEQYF. DNA for the CDR3: TGTGCCAGCGGACCTATCGATGAGCAGTACTTC.

In the case of this clonotype: This may be a read error: a much more frequent sequence differs by one nucleotide. The chain links TRBV20-1 to TRBJ1-1, with a weak D call TRBD1 (5 bases). The CDR3 runs to 15 residues. Germline assignment: CDR1 DFQATT and CDR2 SNEGSKA (reference sequence). DNA for the CDR3: TGCAGTGCCAGTAGTTGGGGACGCAAGAACACTGAAGCTTGCTTT. Translated, it gives CSASSWGRKNTEACF.

As concerns this clonotype: An end of the junction differs from the germline gene, which may be a read error. The chain recombines TRBV5-4 with TRBJ2-7, with 12 bases aligning to TRBD1. The CDR3 is 17 residues long. Germline V gene sequence: CDR1 SGHNT, CDR2 YYREEE (reference sequence). The CDR3 loop is CARSLAPRDRGRYEQYF. Written as DNA, the CDR3 is TGTGCCCGCAGCTTGGCCCCCCGGGACAGGGGGCGTTACGAGCAGTACTTC.

The rearrangement links TRBV6-5 to TRBJ1-2, with TRBD1 matching 7 bases. Germline V gives CDR1 MNHEY, CDR2 SVGAGI. J gave up 4 bases and V 6 bases, and 5 bases lay outside the gene matches. The CDR3 contains 13 residues. The CDR3 bases are TGTGCCAGCAGACTCGACAGGGCCTATGGCTACACCTTC. The encoded protein is CASRLDRAYGYTF.

The chain recombines TRBV6-5 with TRBJ2-7; either TRBD1 or TRBD2 may supply D (6 bases each). The length of the CDR3 is 15 residues. The germline gives CDR1 MNHEY, CDR2 SVGAGI. Between the trimmed V and J ends, which lost 2 bases and 0 bases, there was a span of 11 bases. DNA of the CDR3: TGTGCCAGCAGTTACCAGGGGACTTACTCCTACGAGCAGTACTTC. This translates into CASSYQGTYSYEQYF.

The chain carries TRBV10-3 and TRBJ2-7; tentatively, D is TRBD2 (6 bases). Germline CDR1 is ENHRY and CDR2 is SYGVKD. This CDR3 region has 15 residues. V was trimmed by 3 bases and J by 3 bases, leaving 15 bases between them. CDR3 in amino acids: CAISDGGKLHYEQYF. In DNA, the CDR3 is TGTGCCATCAGTGACGGCGGGAAATTACACTACGAGCAGTACTTC.

Note on this clonotype: One junction end does not reproduce the germline sequence, and a read error may be involved. The V gene is TRBV2, the J gene TRBJ2-7; 9 bases match TRBD1. CDR1 and CDR2 (germline): SNHLY, FYNNEI. The CDR3 totals 12 residues. The CDR3 loop reads CAGGDRAYVQYF. The CDR3 DNA reads as TGTGCCGGCGGGGACAGGGCCTACGTGCAGTACTTC. Complete variable domain (other parts from reference TRBV2 and TRBJ2-7): EPEVTQTPSHQVTQMGQEVILRCVPISNHLYFYWYRQILGQKVEFLVSFYNNEISEKSEIFDDQFSVERPDGSNFTLKIRSTKLEDSAMYFCAGGDRAYVQYFGPGTRLTVT.

This clonotype turned up a few times. The chain uses TRBV13 and TRBJ2-5, with 9 bases matching TRBD1. Germline V gene lookup returns CDR1 PRHDT and CDR2 FYEKMQ (reference sequence). CDR3 length equals 15 residues. Trimming removed 3 bases from V and 5 bases from J; junction bases left unmatched: 7. DNA of the CDR3: TGTGCCAGCAGCTTTTGGGGACAGGGAGTTGAGACCCAGTACTTC. Protein: CASSFWGQGVETQYF.

This sequence joins TRBV6-1 and TRBJ2-2; the D gene is possibly TRBD1 (6 bases). Trimming removed 10 bases at V and 3 bases at J, with 15 bases between. Germline CDR1 MNHNS, CDR2 SASEGT. CDR3 size: 14 residues. CDR3 protein: CATKSTGDTGELFF. CDR3 nucleotide sequence: TGTGCCACTAAGTCGACAGGCGACACCGGGGAGCTGTTTTTT.

This clonotype was observed once. This may arise from a read error, as a much more abundant clone is one base away. The rearrangement uses TRBV9 and TRBJ2-5; D is possibly TRBD1 (5 bases). The V end lost 4 bases, the J end lost 4 bases, and 14 bases lay between the germline ends. This CDR3 comprises 14 residues. Germline V CDR1 and CDR2: SGDLS, YYNGEE. The CDR3, as DNA: TGTGCCAGCAGCCCCAGGGCAGATAGAGAGACCCAGTACTTC. The encoded protein is CASSPRADRETQYF. Full variable domain (outside the CDR3, taken from reference TRBV9 and TRBJ2-5): DSGVTQTPKHLITATGQRVTLRCSPRSGDLSVYWYQQSLDQGLQFLIQYYNGEERAKGNILERFSAQQFPDLHSELNLSSLELGDSALYFCASSPRADRETQYFGPGTRLLVL.

This clonotype was recorded a few times. This chain joins TRBV19 and TRBJ2-5; TRBD2 matches at 8 bases. Trimming removed 7 bases from V and 3 bases from J; junction bases left unmatched: 16. The CDR3 sequence is 17 residues long. Germline V gives CDR1 LNHDA, CDR2 SQIVND (reference sequence). CDR3 sequence reads: CASNPGGRSFSEETQYF. In nucleotides, the CDR3 is TGTGCCAGTAACCCGGGAGGGCGCTCCTTTTCCGAAGAGACCCAGTACTTC.

This clonotype was found a few times. The V gene is TRBV25-1, the J gene TRBJ2-3; 8 bases map to TRBD2. Germline V gene sequence: CDR1 MGHDK, CDR2 SYGVNS. The ends lost 6 bases at V and 5 bases at J; junction bases unmatched: 7. The CDR3 is 14 residues long. The CDR3 loop reads CASSQDGGEDTQYF. The CDR3 DNA follows: TGTGCCAGCAGCCAAGACGGGGGGGAAGATACGCAGTATTTT.

This clonotype was detected ten times or more. The chain joins TRBV20-1 to TRBJ1-1; the D is unclear. CDR1 DFQATT and CDR2 SNEGSKA come from the germline V gene (reference sequence). The germline V and J ends were trimmed by 6 bases and 3 bases, with 5 bases remaining between them. The CDR3 contains 10 residues. CDR3 in amino acids: CSASDTEAFF. The CDR3 region has the DNA TGCAGTGCCTCGGACACTGAAGCTTTCTTT.

The sample holds many counts of this clonotype. The chain links TRBV2 to TRBJ2-7, with D unclear. Trimming removed 7 bases from V and 4 bases from J, with 17 bases in between. The germline V gene encodes CDR1 SNHLY and CDR2 FYNNEI. CDR3 length: 14 amino acids. The CDR3 DNA sequence: TGTGCCAGCATGAGGACGTCAGCAGCATACGAGCAGTACTTC. Its translation: CASMRTSAAYEQYF. The whole variable domain, remainder taken from reference TRBV2 and TRBJ2-7, is EPEVTQTPSHQVTQMGQEVILRCVPISNHLYFYWYRQILGQKVEFLVSFYNNEISEKSEIFDDQFSVERPDGSNFTLKIRSTKLEDSAMYFCASMRTSAAYEQYFGPGTRLTVT.

Of note for this clonotype: A read error may explain this, as a much larger clone is one base away. V usage is TRBV15 and J usage is TRBJ2-4; 7 nucleotides agree with TRBD1. The CDR3 runs 15 residues. CDR1 is LNHNV and CDR2 is YYDKDF in the germline V gene (reference sequence). V trimming: 7 bases; J trimming: 6 bases; junction bases outside the gene matches: 12. CDR3 residues: CATNRKPGQRNIQYF. CDR3 DNA: TGTGCCACCAACCGCAAACCGGGACAGAGAAACATTCAGTACTTC.

This clonotype showed up many times. The CDR3 bases are TGTGCCAGCAGCTCAGGGGGGGCCGTTGAAGCTTTCTTT. Its translation is CASSSGGAVEAFF. V usage is TRBV7-9 and J usage is TRBJ1-1; 7 positions match TRBD1. CDR3 size: 13 residues. The germline V gene encodes CDR1 SEHNR and CDR2 FQNEAQ (reference sequence). The trim removed 4 bases at V and 7 bases at J, leaving 6 bases unmatched.

This clonotype appeared many times. The chain carries TRBV12-3 or TRBV12-4 and TRBJ2-7; possibly TRBD1 for D (6 bases). The V end was cut by 6 bases, the J end by 4 bases, with 10 bases between. This CDR3 comprises 12 residues. The CDR3 loop reads CASSLGHYEQYF. In nucleotides, the CDR3 is TGTGCCAGCAGCTTGGGACATTACGAGCAGTACTTC.

The chain carries TRBV27 and TRBJ2-2, with D perhaps TRBD1 (6 bases). Germline V CDR1 and CDR2: MNHEY, SMNVEV (reference sequence). The CDR3 contains 14 residues. The ends were cut back, 7 bases at V and 3 bases at J, with 12 bases in the middle. The CDR3 here is CASTGAGDTGELFF. DNA for the CDR3: TGTGCCAGCACCGGGGCAGGGGACACCGGGGAGCTGTTTTTT.

In its sample, this clonotype was seen many times. J is TRBJ2-7 and V is TRBV7-6; D is perhaps TRBD1 or TRBD2 (5 bases each). Trimming removed 5 bases at V and 9 bases at J, with 26 bases between. The CDR3 consists of 16 residues. Germline assignment: CDR1 SGHVS and CDR2 FNYEAQ. DNA for the CDR3: TGTGCCAGCAGCCCCGAGGCGGAGTCGGGGCAAGTAGGGCAGTACTTC. It encodes CASSPEAESGQVGQYF. Full variable domain (remainder filled in from reference TRBV7-6 and TRBJ2-7): GAGVSQSPRYKVTKRGQDVALRCDPISGHVSLYWYRQALGQGPEFLTYFNYEAQQDKSGLPNDRFSAERPEGSISTLTIQRTEQRDSAMYRCASSPEAESGQVGQYFGPGTRLTVT.

This clonotype was counted many times. The rearrangement joins TRBV9 to TRBJ1-3; 9 bases map to TRBD1. The V segment lost 3 bases and the J segment 4 bases; nucleotides outside the gene matches: 5. The CDR3 runs 15 residues. Germline values: CDR1 SGDLS, CDR2 YYNGEE. The CDR3 DNA sequence: TGTGCCAGCAGCGATACAGGGGGCACAGGAAACACCATATATTTT. Translated, it gives CASSDTGGTGNTIYF. Full variable domain (rest looked up from reference TRBV9 and TRBJ1-3): DSGVTQTPKHLITATGQRVTLRCSPRSGDLSVYWYQQSLDQGLQFLIQYYNGEERAKGNILERFSAQQFPDLHSELNLSSLELGDSALYFCASSDTGGTGNTIYFGEGSWLTVV.

In the case of this clonotype: The junction shows a germline mismatch at one end, possibly a read error. V usage is TRBV4-1 and J usage is TRBJ1-3, with TRBD1 identical over 7 bases. Germline-derived CDR1 and CDR2 are MGHRA and YSYEKL. The CDR3 spans 16 residues. The CDR3 nucleotides read TGCGCCAGCAGCCAAGATACAGGGGCGCTTGGAAGCACCATATATTTT. Amino acid sequence: CASSQDTGALGSTIYF.